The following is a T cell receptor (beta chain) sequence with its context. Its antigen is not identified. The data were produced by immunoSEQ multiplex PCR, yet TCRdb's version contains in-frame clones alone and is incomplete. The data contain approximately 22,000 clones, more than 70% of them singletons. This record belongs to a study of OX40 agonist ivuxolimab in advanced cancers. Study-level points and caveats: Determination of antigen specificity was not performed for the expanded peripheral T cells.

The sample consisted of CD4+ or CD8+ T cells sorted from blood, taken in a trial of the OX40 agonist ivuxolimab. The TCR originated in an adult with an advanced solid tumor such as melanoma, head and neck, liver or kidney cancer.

The CDR3 region has the DNA TGTGCCAGCAGCTCGGACTTATCCTACGAGCAGTACTTC. It specifies CASSSDLSYEQYF. The gene calls are TRBV7-9 and TRBJ2-7; TRBD2 is a possible D gene (5 bases). The V end lost 4 bases, the J end lost 1 base, and 8 bases lay between the germline ends. Germline V gene sequence: CDR1 SEHNR, CDR2 FQNEAQ (reference sequence). The CDR3 covers 13 residues.